This entry features one T cell receptor (beta chain) sequence. Which antigen it targets is not known. Per-base quality was not reported, and no clone a single base away is much larger than it. The library was prepared using RT-PCR. The instrument given in TCRdb is Illumina HiSeq 2500. Starting from the raw public reads, TCRdb applied fastp trimming at Q25, assembled clones with MiXCR and retained in-frame beta chains. Each entry merges the rows of one CDR3 protein and shows their most common DNA and genes. The sample data list about half a million distinct CDR3 sequences, and roughly 27% of these were observed just once. The ten largest make up 1.5% to 2% of the sample. As encoded in the germline V gene, CDR1 is KGHDR while CDR2 is SFDVKD. From cysteine to phenylalanine, the CDR3 is 13 amino acids long. Only CDR3 DNA remains: 39 bases, in frame from the first base. V drops 0 bases and J drops 5 bases, leaving 5 bases in between.

The sample comes from a study of response to subunit inactivated influenza vaccine (dated by TCRdb to about 2018). For the wider study: Deep quantitative T cell receptor repertoire profiling was used in the study to track responses to a trivalent subunit inactivated influenza vaccine. On the study overall, not on this receptor specifically: The authors suggested that each seasonal influenza vaccination may recruit only a limited number of new T cells.

The sample consisted of CD4+ T cells sorted from PBMCs, taken roughly 5 days after vaccination. This sequence uses TRBV24-1 and TRBJ2-3; no D gene call is confident. The receptor was isolated from a middle-aged man who received an inactivated influenza vaccine. Donor details come from another sample of the same person, matched by shared clones. The DNA reads as follows: TGTGCCACCAGTGATTTGTTCAAAGATACGCAGTATTTT. Its amino acids are CATSDLFKDTQYF.